This TCR beta chain comes out of a study of T cells in Graves' hyperthyroidism and ophthalmopathy. Study in general: Peripheral blood was collected at initial diagnosis, before any treatment. Broader study findings: Stable hyperthyroidism was told apart from ophthalmopathy by a model built on 13 V-J features. Blood samples included most of the expanded thyroid clonotypes exceeding 0.001.

In patients aged 18 to 65, hyperthyroidism was newly diagnosed, with duration under 2 months. The CDR3 loop spans 11 amino acids. Trimming pared 4 bases from V and 5 bases from J, leaving 5 bases between. Germline CDR1 reads SQVTM; CDR2 reads ANQGSEA. Comments on this clonotype: Its target is unknown.

RNA transcripts were the template for amplifying TCR beta CDR3 regions. TCR CDR3 regions were first amplified by RT-PCR with HTBI primers. TCRdb reprocessed the multiplex PCR reads via MiXCR and lists one record per CDR3 protein. The repertoire holds under 200,000 distinct CDR3 sequences, with about a tenth as singletons. This rearrangement joins TRBV29-1 to TRBJ2-2; D unclear. The receptor was derived from a woman between 18 and 29 years old with Graves' hyperthyroidism that later progressed to Graves' ophthalmopathy. Sequenced input: blood. The DNA for the CDR3 is TGCAGCGTTGGGATGACCGGGGAGCTGTTTTTT. Its protein product is CSVGMTGELFF.